Listed below are T cell receptor beta chains from one sample, sequenced in a study of regulatory T cells in long-lasting Graves disease. TCRdb itself ran the multiplex PCR reads through MiXCR, one entry per CDR3 protein. The sample records about 350,000 distinct CDR3 sequences, about a sixth being singletons. This sample was also put to use in a study of T cells in Graves' hyperthyroidism and ophthalmopathy.

The sequencing here drew on peripheral blood mononuclear cells (PBMCs), taken at new diagnosis, from a patient treated with antithyroid drugs. The receptors shown here come from a woman between 18 and 29 years old with Graves disease. Each CDR3 is given with its conserved first and last residue. Each record gives: J gene, D gene, V gene, clone size, CDR3 DNA, CDR3 protein. A D gene is named only where the DNA matches it firmly. Clone size is not always given. Where it is, it says once, few, many or a class for expanded clones.

TRBJ1-5	TRBD1	TRBV6-1	many	TGTGCCAGCAGTGAGAGACAGGGATGGAACAATCAGCCCCAGCATTTT	CASSERQGWNNQPQHF
TRBJ2-1	TRBD2	TRBV7-3	many	TGTGCCAGCAGCTTAGAGGCTAGCGGGAGAGGTGAGCAGTTCTTC	CASSLEASGRGEQFF
TRBJ2-3	TRBD2	TRBV10-3	once	TGTGCCATCAGTGAGTCGACGGGAGGACCACAGGCTAAGGGGACAGATACGCAGTATTTT	CAISESTGGPQAKGTDTQYF
TRBJ1-1	NA	TRBV25-1	NA	TGTGCCAGCGGGGGTCAGGGGCTTTACACTGAAGCTTTCTTT	CASGGQGLYTEAFF
TRBJ2-3	NA	TRBV12-3/TRBV12-4	many	TGTGCCAGCAGTTACGGCGGCGGAAACACAGATACGCAGTATTTT	CASSYGGGNTDTQYF
TRBJ2-3	NA	TRBV5-1	many	TGCGCCAGCAGCTTGGCCCGGAGGGCGGAAGATACGCAGTATTTT	CASSLARRAEDTQYF
TRBJ2-7	NA	TRBV24-1	NA	TGTGCCACCACCGAACCTAATCCCACAGGGTTAAGGTACGAGCAGTACTTC	CATTEPNPTGLRYEQYF
TRBJ2-3	TRBD2	TRBV2	many	TGTGCCAGCAACCCCGGACTAGCGGGAGCGGTTGATACGCAGTATTTT	CASNPGLAGAVDTQYF
TRBJ1-3	NA	TRBV2	NA	TGTGCCAGCAGTGATCGGGTTTTTACTGGAAACACCATATATTTT	CASSDRVFTGNTIYF
TRBJ2-7	TRBD1	TRBV30	NA	TGTGCCTGGATCGGGGACAGGGAAGACGAGCAGTACTTC	CAWIGDREDEQYF
TRBJ2-3	NA	TRBV6-1	NA	TGTGCCTGCGGCCGGCGGACTAGCACAGATACGCAGTATTTT	CACGRRTSTDTQYF
TRBJ1-5	TRBD1	TRBV20-1	many	TGCAGTGCGAGGGACAGCTATAGCAATCAGCCCCAGCATTTT	CSARDSYSNQPQHF
TRBJ2-7	NA	TRBV27	many	TGTGCCAGCACACCCGGAAAGTGGGAGCAGTACTTC	CASTPGKWEQYF
TRBJ2-7	TRBD1	TRBV6-1	few	TGTGCCAGCACAAGGGACAGTGGATCCTACGAGCAGTACTTC	CASTRDSGSYEQYF
TRBJ2-3	TRBD2	TRBV12-3/TRBV12-4	NA	TGTGCCAGCAGCGTAGGGGTCGGGGGGGCAACAGATACGCAGTATTTT	CASSVGVGGATDTQYF
TRBJ1-3	TRBD1	TRBV6-5	NA	TGTGCCAGCAGTTCGCACCGGGACAGCCCTTCGGGAAACACCATATATTTT	CASSSHRDSPSGNTIYF
TRBJ2-5	TRBD1	TRBV29-1	few	TGCAGCGCCCAGAGGGGACAGGGTGGAAAGACCCAGTACTTC	CSAQRGQGGKTQYF
TRBJ1-2	NA	TRBV6-5	many	TGTGCCAGCAGTTACTCGGCGGGGTCTTACCATGGCTACACCTTC	CASSYSAGSYHGYTF
TRBJ2-7	NA	TRBV5-6	many	TGTGCCAGCAGCCTTCACGGTGGCAGTTCCTACGAGCAGTACTTC	CASSLHGGSSYEQYF
TRBJ1-1	NA	TRBV29-1	few	TGCAGCGTTGTATGGAGACACCTGAACACTGAAGCTTTCTTT	CSVVWRHLNTEAFF
TRBJ2-2	TRBD1	TRBV30	many	TGTGCCTGGAGTGCGGGACAGGGGACCGGGGAGCTGTTTTTT	CAWSAGQGTGELFF
TRBJ2-1	NA	TRBV13	NA	TGTGCCAGCAGCTTCCAAGGGGGGCGCTCCTACAATGAGCAGTTCTTC	CASSFQGGRSYNEQFF
TRBJ2-1	NA	TRBV6-2/TRBV6-3	NA	TGTGCCAGCCGTTCCATATATGAGCAGTTCTTC	CASRSIYEQFF
TRBJ2-7	TRBD1	TRBV6-5	few	TGTGCCAGCAGTTCAGGGGGCGCTGACTACGAGCAGTACTTC	CASSSGGADYEQYF
TRBJ2-7	TRBD2	TRBV6-7	NA	TGTGCCAGCATCGATCGGGGGGTGGAGCAGTACTTC	CASIDRGVEQYF
TRBJ1-1	NA	TRBV3-1	many	TGTGCCAGCAGCCAAGGGCGACAGGTCGGGAATGAAGCTTTCTTT	CASSQGRQVGNEAFF
TRBJ2-3	TRBD2	TRBV11-2	many	TGTGCCAGCAGCTTGGGCCTAGCGGGGGGACCTAGCACAGATACGCAGTATTTT	CASSLGLAGGPSTDTQYF
TRBJ1-1	NA	TRBV3-1	NA	TGTGCCAGCAGCCAGAGGGGGATTGAAGCTTTCTTT	CASSQRGIEAFF
TRBJ2-3	NA	TRBV12-3/TRBV12-4	few	TGTGCCAGCACGGGGCGGCTAGGGACCACAGATACGCAGTATTTT	CASTGRLGTTDTQYF
TRBJ2-2	TRBD2	TRBV19	many	TGTGCCAGTAGTATGACTAGCGTCACCGGGGAGCTGTTTTTT	CASSMTSVTGELFF
TRBJ1-2	NA	TRBV18	many	TGTGCCAGCTCACCACCGGGTCGCGGGAACTTCTATGGCTACACCTTC	CASSPPGRGNFYGYTF
TRBJ2-2	NA	TRBV29-1	NA	TGCAGCGTTGAAGCCAGCACCGGGGAGCTGTTTTTT	CSVEASTGELFF